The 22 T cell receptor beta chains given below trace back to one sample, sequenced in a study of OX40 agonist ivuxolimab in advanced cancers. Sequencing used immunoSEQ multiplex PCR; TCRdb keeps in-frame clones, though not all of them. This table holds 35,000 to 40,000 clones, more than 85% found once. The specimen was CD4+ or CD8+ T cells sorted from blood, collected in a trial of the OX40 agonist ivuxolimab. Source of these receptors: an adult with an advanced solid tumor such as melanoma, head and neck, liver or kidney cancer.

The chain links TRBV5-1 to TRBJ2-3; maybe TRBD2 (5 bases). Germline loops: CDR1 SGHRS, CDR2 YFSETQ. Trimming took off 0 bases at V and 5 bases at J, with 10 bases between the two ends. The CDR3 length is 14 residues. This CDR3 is CASSLATSGDTQYF. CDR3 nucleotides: TGCGCCAGCAGCTTGGCTACGAGCGGAGATACGCAGTATTTT.

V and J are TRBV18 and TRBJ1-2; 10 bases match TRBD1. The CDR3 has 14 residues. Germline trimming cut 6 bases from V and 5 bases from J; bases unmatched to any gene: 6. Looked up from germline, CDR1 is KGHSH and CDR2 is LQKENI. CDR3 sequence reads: CASSGGTGEYGYTF. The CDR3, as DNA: TGTGCCAGCTCCGGGGGGACAGGGGAATATGGCTACACCTTC.

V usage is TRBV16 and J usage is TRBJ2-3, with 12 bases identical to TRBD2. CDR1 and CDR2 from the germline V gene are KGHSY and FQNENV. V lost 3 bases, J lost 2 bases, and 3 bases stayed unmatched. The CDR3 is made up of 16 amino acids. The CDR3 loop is CASSQTSGRPTDTQYF. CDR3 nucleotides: TGTGCCAGCAGCCAGACTAGCGGGAGACCCACAGATACGCAGTATTTT.

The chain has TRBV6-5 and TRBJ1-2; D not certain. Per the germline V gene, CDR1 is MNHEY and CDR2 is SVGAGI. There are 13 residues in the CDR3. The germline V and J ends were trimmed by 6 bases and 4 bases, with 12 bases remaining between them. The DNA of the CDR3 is TGTGCCAGCAGGTACGACGGGCGCTATGGCTACACCTTC. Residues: CASRYDGRYGYTF.

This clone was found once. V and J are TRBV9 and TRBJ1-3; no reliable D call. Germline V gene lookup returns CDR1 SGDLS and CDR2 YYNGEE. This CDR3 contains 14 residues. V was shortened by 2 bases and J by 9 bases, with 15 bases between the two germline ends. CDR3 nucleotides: TGTGCCAGCAGCGTCGACCCCAGCTCGAGCACCATATATTTT. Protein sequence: CASSVDPSSSTIYF. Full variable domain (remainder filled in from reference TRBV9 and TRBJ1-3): DSGVTQTPKHLITATGQRVTLRCSPRSGDLSVYWYQQSLDQGLQFLIQYYNGEERAKGNILERFSAQQFPDLHSELNLSSLELGDSALYFCASSVDPSSSTIYFGEGSWLTVV.

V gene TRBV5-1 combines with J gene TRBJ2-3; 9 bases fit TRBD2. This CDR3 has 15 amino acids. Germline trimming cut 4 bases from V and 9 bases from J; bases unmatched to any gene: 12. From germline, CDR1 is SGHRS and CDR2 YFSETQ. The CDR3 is CASSAGGEGSITQYF. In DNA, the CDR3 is TGCGCCAGCAGCGCGGGAGGGGAGGGTAGTATAACGCAGTATTTT.

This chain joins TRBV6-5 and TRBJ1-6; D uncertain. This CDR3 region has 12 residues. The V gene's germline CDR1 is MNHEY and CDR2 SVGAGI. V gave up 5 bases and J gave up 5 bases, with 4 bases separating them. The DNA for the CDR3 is TGTGCCAGCAGTCCCCATAATTCACCCCTCCACTTT. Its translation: CASSPHNSPLHF.

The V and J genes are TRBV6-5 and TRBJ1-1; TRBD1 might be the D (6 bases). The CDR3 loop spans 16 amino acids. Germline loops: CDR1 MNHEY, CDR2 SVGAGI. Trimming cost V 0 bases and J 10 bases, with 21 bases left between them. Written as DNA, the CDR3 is TGTGCCAGCAGTTACTCGATGGGGGCGAGGGCCTCAGGAGCTTTCTTT. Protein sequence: CASSYSMGARASGAFF.

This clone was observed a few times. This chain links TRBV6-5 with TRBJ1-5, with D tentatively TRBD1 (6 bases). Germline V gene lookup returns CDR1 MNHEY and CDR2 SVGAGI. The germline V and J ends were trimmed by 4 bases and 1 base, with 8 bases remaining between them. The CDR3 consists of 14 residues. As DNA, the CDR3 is TGTGCCAGCAGTTCAGGGGCGAGCAATCAGCCCCAGCATTTT. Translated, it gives CASSSGASNQPQHF.

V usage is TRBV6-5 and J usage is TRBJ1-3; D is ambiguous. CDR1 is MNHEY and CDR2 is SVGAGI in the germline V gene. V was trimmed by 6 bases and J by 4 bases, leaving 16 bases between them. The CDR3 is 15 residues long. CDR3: CASRPDSRWGNTIYF. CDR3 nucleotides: TGTGCCAGCAGGCCGGACTCTCGCTGGGGAAACACCATATATTTT.

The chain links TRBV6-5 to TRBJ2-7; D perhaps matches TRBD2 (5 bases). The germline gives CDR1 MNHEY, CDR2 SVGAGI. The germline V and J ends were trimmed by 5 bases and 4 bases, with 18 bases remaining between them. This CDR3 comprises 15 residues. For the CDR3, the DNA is TGTGCCAGCAGTCCCCGGGGTCAAAATAATTACGAGCAGTACTTC. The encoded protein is CASSPRGQNNYEQYF.

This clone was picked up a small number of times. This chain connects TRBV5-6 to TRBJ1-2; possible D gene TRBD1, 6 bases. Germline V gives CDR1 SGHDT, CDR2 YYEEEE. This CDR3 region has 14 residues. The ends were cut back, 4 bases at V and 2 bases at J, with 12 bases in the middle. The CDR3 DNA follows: TGTGCCAGCAGCCTAATACAGGGAAACTATGGCTACACCTTC. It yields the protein CASSLIQGNYGYTF.

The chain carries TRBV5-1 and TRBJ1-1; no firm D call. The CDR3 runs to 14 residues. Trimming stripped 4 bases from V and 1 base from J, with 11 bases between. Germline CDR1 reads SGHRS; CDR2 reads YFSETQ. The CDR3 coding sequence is TGCGCCAGCAGCCTGGTCTTTGGGAACACTGAAGCTTTCTTT. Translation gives CASSLVFGNTEAFF.

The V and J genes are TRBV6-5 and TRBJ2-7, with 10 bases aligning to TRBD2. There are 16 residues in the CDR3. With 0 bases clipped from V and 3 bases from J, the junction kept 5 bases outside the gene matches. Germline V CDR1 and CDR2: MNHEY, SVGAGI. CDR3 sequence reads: CASSYSRPSGGYEQYF. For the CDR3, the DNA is TGTGCCAGCAGTTACTCTAGGCCTAGCGGGGGCTACGAGCAGTACTTC.

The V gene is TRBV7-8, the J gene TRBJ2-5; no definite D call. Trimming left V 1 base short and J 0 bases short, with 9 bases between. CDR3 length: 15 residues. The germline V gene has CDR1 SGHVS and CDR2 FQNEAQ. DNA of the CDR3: TGTGCCAGCAGCTTAGATCATCTGTACCAAGAGACCCAGTACTTC. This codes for CASSLDHLYQETQYF. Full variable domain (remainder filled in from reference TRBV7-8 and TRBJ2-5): GAGVSQSPRYKVAKRGQDVALRCDPISGHVSLFWYQQALGQGPEFLTYFQNEAQLDKSGLPSDRFFAERPEGSVSTLKIQRTQQEDSAVYLCASSLDHLYQETQYFGPGTRLLVL.

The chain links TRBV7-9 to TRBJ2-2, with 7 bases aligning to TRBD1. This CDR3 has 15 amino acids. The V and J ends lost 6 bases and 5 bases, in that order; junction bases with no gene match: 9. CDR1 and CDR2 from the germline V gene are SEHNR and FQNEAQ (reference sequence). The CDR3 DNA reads TGTGCCAGCAGTAAGAACAGGGGCTTAACCGGGGAGCTGTTTTTT. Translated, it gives CASSKNRGLTGELFF.

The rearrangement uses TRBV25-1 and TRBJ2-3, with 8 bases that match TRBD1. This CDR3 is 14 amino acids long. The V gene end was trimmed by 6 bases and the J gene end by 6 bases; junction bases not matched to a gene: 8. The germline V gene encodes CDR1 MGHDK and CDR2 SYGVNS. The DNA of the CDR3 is TGTGCCAGCAGGGATGACAGGGGCGGGGATACGCAGTATTTT. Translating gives CASRDDRGGDTQYF.

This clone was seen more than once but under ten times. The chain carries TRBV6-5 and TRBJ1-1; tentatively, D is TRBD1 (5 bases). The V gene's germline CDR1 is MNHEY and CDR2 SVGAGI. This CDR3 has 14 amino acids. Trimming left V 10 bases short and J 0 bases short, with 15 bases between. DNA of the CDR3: TGTGCCACCCTGCGGGAAGGGGTGAACACTGAAGCTTTCTTT. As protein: CATLREGVNTEAFF.

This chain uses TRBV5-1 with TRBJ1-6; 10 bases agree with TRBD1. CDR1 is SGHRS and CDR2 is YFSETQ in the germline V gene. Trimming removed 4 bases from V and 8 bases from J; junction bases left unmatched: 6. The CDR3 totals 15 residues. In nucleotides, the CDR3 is TGCGCCAGCAGCCCAGGACAGGGGGAATATTCACCCCTCCACTTT. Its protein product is CASSPGQGEYSPLHF.

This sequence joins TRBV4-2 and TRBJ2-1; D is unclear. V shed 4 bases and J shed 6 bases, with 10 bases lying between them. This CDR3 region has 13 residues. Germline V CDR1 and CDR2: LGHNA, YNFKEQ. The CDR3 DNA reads TGTGCCAGCAGCCCCCCCGACGGCAATGAGCAGTTCTTC. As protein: CASSPPDGNEQFF.

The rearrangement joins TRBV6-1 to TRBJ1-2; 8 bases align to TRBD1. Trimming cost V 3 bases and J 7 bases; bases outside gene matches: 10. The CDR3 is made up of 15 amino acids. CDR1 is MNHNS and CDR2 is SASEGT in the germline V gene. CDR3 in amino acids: CASSDGGTGSSGYTF. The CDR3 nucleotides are TGTGCCAGCAGTGACGGAGGGACAGGCAGCTCTGGCTACACCTTC.

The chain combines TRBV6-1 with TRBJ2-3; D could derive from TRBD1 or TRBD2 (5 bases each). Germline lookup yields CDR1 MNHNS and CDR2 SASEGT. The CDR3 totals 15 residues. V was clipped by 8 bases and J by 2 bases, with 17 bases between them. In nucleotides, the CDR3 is TGTGCCAGCTTCCGAGCATGGGGGACCACAGATACGCAGTATTTT. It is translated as CASFRAWGTTDTQYF.